This TCR beta chain was sequenced during a study of control samples from healthy donors and cancer patients. TCRdb keeps only in-frame clones here, not all; method: immunoSEQ multiplex PCR. The repertoire holds more than 85,000 clones, with 80% to 90% as singletons. Trimming took 3 bases from V and 6 from J; bases not matched to a gene: 8. This CDR3 has 15 residues. Germline lookup yields CDR1 LNHDA and CDR2 SQIVND (reference sequence). The sample was blood. The chain combines TRBV19 with TRBJ1-5, with 7 bases matching TRBD1. The clonotype was recovered from a woman between 45 and 65 years old in good health. CDR3 sequence reads: CASSIPGWTGQPQHF. The CDR3 DNA sequence: TGTGCCAGTAGTATTCCAGGGTGGACAGGTCAGCCCCAGCATTTT.